These T cell receptor beta chains were read from a single sample in a study of a mutant IDH1 vaccine in newly diagnosed glioma. The table came from immunoSEQ multiplex PCR; TCRdb's copy has only in-frame clones and leaves some out. The sample contains roughly 70,000 clones, 65% to 85% of which appear only once. Sequencing used peripheral blood mononuclear cells (PBMCs), obtained from a glioma patient treated with radiotherapy, temozolomide or both. The receptors originated from a woman aged 18-29 years with glioma. Some clones in this sample may be carry-over from other donors' samples. Both conserved end residues are trimmed from each CDR3.

v_call,cdr3_aa
TRBV23-1,ASRTGLMSKNIQY
TRBV2,ASPLRGQGAGGYT
TRBV6-5,ASSYSNPDTGELF
TRBV9,ASSVGLGLAKLQLGTQY
TRBV6-6,ASVGTLTLPDGYT
TRBV4-1,ASRETGLDSSEQF
TRBV11-3,ASSLSGRAHEQY
TRBV19,ASSPQGNTEAF
TRBV9,ASSVGGPEAF
TRBV29-1,SVEGRDREGSYEQY
TRBV6-5,ASSYGTGNTEAF
TRBV5-1,ASSLAGTANTGELF
TRBV5-4,ASSTFRLADYNEQF
TRBV18,ASSPRTGMNTEAF
TRBV5-1,ASSLENSFSHEQY
TRBV7-3,ASSLGGSGYEQY
TRBV27,ASSWSQQETQY
TRBV30,AWSPNYGYT
TRBV5-6,ASSRGPQGGEQY
TRBV5-1,ASSLAVAGHPGGEQF
TRBV5-1,ASSLSSYNEQF
TRBV19,ASSIAAGTGDWVASQETQY
TRBV6-6,ASKGGLDEQY
TRBV2,ASSEASSYGYT
TRBV4-1,ASRPLAGGSTDTQY
TRBV29-1,SVVGRSYGYT